This TCR beta chain was sequenced in a study of blood T cell repertoires in COVID-19. V lost 4 bases and J lost 5, with 18 bases in between. Germline V gene sequence: CDR1 SGDLS, CDR2 YYNGEE. CDR3 length: 15 residues. The repertoire was sequenced with immunoSEQ multiplex PCR; TCRdb's copy has only in-frame clones and lacks some. The sample consists of some 240,000 clones, 85% of them appearing once. Participants were aged roughly 18 to 89 years from around 25 US areas. In the 2 weeks before study entry, exposed participants met a COVID-19 case, which was PCR-confirmed or clinician-diagnosed. V and J are TRBV9 and TRBJ1-1; a weak D match, TRBD1 (5 bases). The sequencing input was PBMCs or T cells enriched from blood (not recorded which). The source is a woman between 50 and 59 years old who had been exposed to COVID-19. In nucleotides, the CDR3 is TGTGCCAGCAGCCCCCGGGGGGGGGAGAGGACTGAAGCTTTCTTT. Protein: CASSPRGGERTEAFF.